These 30 T cell receptor beta chains share one sample of origin, sequenced in a study of blood T cell repertoires in COVID-19. Here immunoSEQ multiplex PCR was the method, and the copy in TCRdb shows in-frame clones only, minus some. The sample lists approximately 120,000 clones; about 82% were seen once. The material sequenced was peripheral blood. These receptors originate from a human donor in a cohort sampled during active COVID-19.

This clone was picked up a small number of times. This rearrangement joins TRBV28 to TRBJ1-6; 9 nucleotides line up with TRBD1. The CDR3 contains 16 residues. V lost 6 bases and J lost 6; bases outside the gene matches: 9. CDR1 and CDR2 (germline): MDHEN, SYDVKM. The CDR3 region is CASRPGTGPLNSPLHF. CDR3 nucleotides: TGTGCCAGCAGGCCAGGGACAGGGCCACTTAATTCACCCCTCCACTTT.

This chain joins TRBV15 and TRBJ1-2; the D is unclear. Germline V gene sequence: CDR1 LNHNV, CDR2 YYDKDF (reference sequence). The CDR3 sequence is 16 residues long. V was pared by 1 base and J by 0 bases, with 12 bases between. DNA for the CDR3: TGTGCCACCAGCAGAGGGGGAGGGCTCTCTAACTATGGCTACACCTTC. This translates into CATSRGGGLSNYGYTF.

CDR3 sequence reads: CASSLAPGSTEAFF. DNA of the CDR3: TGTGCCAGCAGCTTGGCCCCAGGTTCCACTGAAGCTTTCTTT. The chain joins TRBV11-2 to TRBJ1-1, with D uncertain. Trimming pared 3 bases from V and 4 bases from J, leaving 12 bases between. The CDR3 is made up of 14 amino acids. Per germline, CDR1 SGHAT and CDR2 FQNNGV.

This clone was counted once. The chain's CDR3 is CASSPSGVRGNQPQHF. DNA of the CDR3: TGTGCCAGTAGTCCCTCCGGGGTAAGGGGCAATCAGCCCCAGCATTTT. V gene TRBV19 combines with J gene TRBJ1-5; D gene unclear. The CDR3 contains 16 residues. Germline V lookup: CDR1 LNHDA, CDR2 SQIVND (reference sequence). With 5 bases removed from V and 2 bases from J, the gap between germline ends came to 16 bases.

The rearrangement joins TRBV7-2 to TRBJ1-2, with D tentatively TRBD1 (6 bases). This CDR3 spans 16 amino acids. V was shortened by 1 base and J by 7 bases, with 19 bases between the two germline ends. The germline V gene encodes CDR1 SGHTA and CDR2 FQGNSA. This CDR3 is CASSLGLRGRTGGYTF. CDR3 DNA sequence: TGTGCCAGCAGCTTAGGGCTGCGGGGGCGGACGGGTGGCTACACCTTC.

The V call is TRBV4-2, the J call TRBJ2-1; D might be TRBD2 (6 bases). The germline CDR1 and CDR2 sequences are LGHNA and YNFKEQ. The CDR3 runs to 15 residues. Trimming took off 5 bases at V and 5 bases at J, with 16 bases between the two ends. This chain's CDR3 is CASSKYGGDNNEQFF. The CDR3 bases are TGTGCCAGCAGCAAGTACGGGGGTGATAACAATGAGCAGTTCTTC.

This clone occurred a few times. This chain joins TRBV2 and TRBJ1-5, with D possibly TRBD1 on 5 matching bases. Looked up from germline, CDR1 is SNHLY and CDR2 is FYNNEI. The CDR3 has 14 residues. The V and J ends lost 3 bases and 11 bases respectively, with 17 bases between them. CDR3 in amino acids: CASSDFAGGRTQHF. The CDR3 DNA reads as TGTGCCAGCAGTGACTTCGCCGGGGGGAGGACCCAGCATTTT. Full variable domain (outside the CDR3, taken from reference TRBV2 and TRBJ1-5): EPEVTQTPSHQVTQMGQEVILRCVPISNHLYFYWYRQILGQKVEFLVSFYNNEISEKSEIFDDQFSVERPDGSNFTLKIRSTKLEDSAMYFCASSDFAGGRTQHFGDGTRLSIL.

The chain links TRBV7-2 to TRBJ2-7; 10 nucleotides align to TRBD1. The CDR3 runs 18 residues. J lost 4 bases, V lost 5 bases, and 17 bases had no gene match. Germline CDR1 is SGHTA and CDR2 is FQGNSA. This CDR3 is CASSISLSGQGSGYEQYF. CDR3 DNA sequence: TGTGCCAGCAGCATTAGCCTATCGGGACAGGGGAGTGGGTACGAGCAGTACTTC.

The chain uses TRBV27 and TRBJ2-7; 10 nucleotides match TRBD2. Germline lookup yields CDR1 MNHEY and CDR2 SMNVEV (reference sequence). The junction had 6 bases not matched to a gene; V was cut back by 5 bases and J by 2 bases. The CDR3 loop spans 15 amino acids. CDR3 residues: CASSRTSGSTYEQYF. CDR3 in DNA: TGTGCCAGCAGTCGGACTAGCGGCAGTACCTACGAGCAGTACTTC.

This sequence joins TRBV7-6 and TRBJ2-5; 12 bases are a match to TRBD2. The CDR3 runs 18 residues. Germline assignment: CDR1 SGHVS and CDR2 FNYEAQ. The J segment lost 4 bases and the V segment lost 1 base, leaving 10 bases of the junction unmatched. The CDR3 region has the DNA TGTGCCAGCAGCTTAGTATCTAGCGGGAGGGGGAAAGGAGAGACCCAGTACTTC. This encodes CASSLVSSGRGKGETQYF. The whole variable domain, filled in from reference TRBV7-6 and TRBJ2-5, reads GAGVSQSPRYKVTKRGQDVALRCDPISGHVSLYWYRQALGQGPEFLTYFNYEAQQDKSGLPNDRFSAERPEGSISTLTIQRTEQRDSAMYRCASSLVSSGRGKGETQYFGPGTRLLVL.

The V gene is TRBV3-1 (or the pseudogene TRBV3-2), the J gene TRBJ2-7; TRBD2 matches at 9 bases. From germline, CDR1 is LGHDT and CDR2 YNNKEL (reference sequence). CDR3 length equals 15 residues. V dropped 1 base and J dropped 2; count of bases not matched to a gene: 3. This CDR3 is CASSQASGRTYEQYF. CDR3 bases: TGTGCCAGCAGCCAAGCAAGCGGGAGGACCTACGAGCAGTACTTC.

The rearrangement links TRBV19 to TRBJ1-2; maybe TRBD1 (6 bases). CDR3 size: 13 residues. CDR1 is LNHDA and CDR2 is SQIVND in the germline V gene (reference sequence). V dropped 6 bases and J dropped 7 bases, with 15 bases sitting between them. The CDR3 DNA sequence: TGTGCCAGTAGAATACAGGGATCAATTGGCTACACCTTC. It specifies CASRIQGSIGYTF.

This sequence joins TRBV9 and TRBJ2-5; TRBD2 matches at 16 bases. Germline V gives CDR1 SGDLS, CDR2 YYNGEE. There are 18 residues in the CDR3. The V segment lost 3 bases and the J segment 4 bases; nucleotides outside the gene matches: 9. The CDR3 here is CASSAGTSGRARRETQYF. As DNA, the CDR3 is TGTGCCAGCAGCGCCGGGACTAGCGGGAGGGCGCGTCGAGAGACCCAGTACTTC.

This chain uses TRBV15 with TRBJ1-2; tentatively, D is TRBD1 (5 bases). Per germline, CDR1 LNHNV and CDR2 YYDKDF (reference sequence). CDR3 length: 15 residues. The V end was cut by 1 base, the J end by 2 bases, with 11 bases between. CDR3 nucleotides: TGTGCCACCAGCAGAGGGGGAGGGACCAACTATGGCTACACCTTC. It yields the protein CATSRGGGTNYGYTF.

The V call is TRBV10-3, the J call TRBJ2-1; no reliable D call. V lost 6 bases and J 0 bases, leaving 3 bases between the germline ends. Germline CDR1 is ENHRY and CDR2 is SYGVKD. CDR3 length equals 12 residues. CDR3 region: CAISNSYNEQFF. The CDR3 DNA reads TGTGCCATCAGCAACTCCTACAATGAGCAGTTCTTC.

J is TRBJ1-2 and V is TRBV5-1, with D possibly being TRBD1 (5 bases). The CDR3 totals 14 residues. V was trimmed by 2 bases and J by 7 bases, leaving 15 bases between them. Germline CDR1 reads SGHRS; CDR2 reads YFSETQ. CDR3 sequence (DNA): TGCGCCAGCAGCTTTTCTGGTGGGGCGGTTGGCTACACCTTC. Its protein is CASSFSGGAVGYTF. Based on the CDR3 plus reference TRBV5-1 and TRBJ1-2, the full variable domain is KAGVTQTPRYLIKTRGQQVTLSCSPISGHRSVSWYQQTPGQGLQFLFEYFSETQRNKGNFPGRFSGRQFSNSRSEMNVSTLELGDSALYLCASSFSGGAVGYTFGSGTRLTVV.

The chain recombines TRBV19 with TRBJ2-2; 8 bases map to TRBD2. V shed 4 bases, J shed 4 bases, and the junction held 5 bases outside the gene matches. This CDR3 spans 15 amino acids. Germline assignment: CDR1 LNHDA and CDR2 SQIVND (reference sequence). CDR3 protein: CASSSVGGGTGELFF. CDR3 bases: TGTGCCAGTAGTAGTGTCGGGGGGGGCACCGGGGAGCTGTTTTTT.

The genes are TRBV25-1 and TRBJ1-1, with D possibly TRBD1 on 5 matching bases. The CDR3 contains 14 residues. CDR1 MGHDK and CDR2 SYGVNS come from the germline V gene. The V and J ends lost 3 bases and 10 bases respectively, with 18 bases between them. The CDR3 reads CASSDRALPGVAFF. CDR3 in DNA: TGTGCCAGCAGTGACCGGGCGTTACCGGGGGTAGCTTTCTTT.

The rearrangement joins TRBV28 to TRBJ1-5; maybe TRBD1 (6 bases). This CDR3 region has 10 residues. V was clipped by 4 bases and J by 11 bases, with 6 bases between them. Germline V lookup: CDR1 MDHEN, CDR2 SYDVKM. CDR3 region: CASSSGAQHF. Here the CDR3 DNA reads TGTGCCAGCAGTTCAGGGGCCCAGCATTTT.

The rearrangement joins TRBV10-1 to TRBJ2-2; 9 bases are a match to TRBD2. Trimming cost V 6 bases and J 3 bases; bases outside gene matches: 8. The germline V gene has CDR1 WNHNN and CDR2 SYGVQD (reference sequence). This CDR3 region has 16 residues. This CDR3 is CASSPAGGGHTGELFF. CDR3 nucleotides: TGCGCCAGCAGCCCTGCGGGAGGGGGGCACACCGGGGAGCTGTTTTTT.

The rearrangement uses TRBV5-1 and TRBJ1-1; perhaps TRBD1 as D (6 bases). Germline values: CDR1 SGHRS, CDR2 YFSETQ. The V end was cut by 1 base, the J end by 4 bases, with 14 bases between. This CDR3 has 15 amino acids. In DNA form, the CDR3 reads TGCGCCAGCAGCTTGTCGGCCAGGGGCGGCACTGAAGCTTTCTTT. This encodes CASSLSARGGTEAFF.

This rearrangement joins TRBV18 to TRBJ2-5; maybe TRBD1 (6 bases). The CDR3 covers 13 residues. Deletions cut 6 bases from V and 0 bases from J, with 8 bases between. Germline V gene lookup returns CDR1 KGHSH and CDR2 LQKENI. CDR3 sequence: CASSGTNQETQYF. The CDR3 DNA follows: TGTGCCAGCTCCGGGACAAACCAAGAGACCCAGTACTTC.

Only one count was recorded for this clone. V gene TRBV7-3 combines with J gene TRBJ2-5, with TRBD1 matching over 8 bases. Germline V lookup: CDR1 SGHTA, CDR2 FQGTGA. This CDR3 has 17 residues. Trimming at V came to 1 base and at J to 7 bases, leaving 14 bases not matched to a gene. The chain's CDR3 is CASSLRGTGLGVGTQYF. The CDR3 DNA is TGTGCCAGCAGCTTAAGGGGGACAGGCCTCGGTGTGGGGACCCAGTACTTC.

The rearrangement links TRBV9 to TRBJ2-1, with 8 bases aligning to TRBD2. V trimming: 3 bases; J trimming: 8 bases; junction bases outside the gene matches: 10. There are 15 residues in the CDR3. CDR1 is SGDLS, CDR2 YYNGEE, per germline. The CDR3 loop is CASSGRREGRHEQFF. CDR3 nucleotide sequence: TGTGCCAGCAGCGGCAGACGGGAGGGCCGGCATGAGCAGTTCTTC. Full variable domain (remainder filled in from reference TRBV9 and TRBJ2-1): DSGVTQTPKHLITATGQRVTLRCSPRSGDLSVYWYQQSLDQGLQFLIQYYNGEERAKGNILERFSAQQFPDLHSELNLSSLELGDSALYFCASSGRREGRHEQFFGPGTRLTVL.

The chain joins TRBV7-9 to TRBJ2-7; 13 nucleotides line up with TRBD2. Germline V lookup: CDR1 SEHNR, CDR2 FQNEAQ (reference sequence). This CDR3 contains 15 residues. The V segment lost 6 bases and the J segment 2 bases; nucleotides outside the gene matches: 4. CDR3: CASRGTSGTTYEQYF. The CDR3 DNA follows: TGTGCCAGCAGAGGGACTAGCGGGACAACCTACGAGCAGTACTTC.

There are a few counts of this clone. The chain carries TRBV7-9 and TRBJ2-1; D is undetermined. CDR1 SEHNR and CDR2 FQNEAQ come from the germline V gene (reference sequence). The V end lost 1 base, the J end lost 7 bases, and 8 bases lay between the germline ends. This CDR3 contains 13 residues. Written as DNA, the CDR3 is TGTGCCAGCAGCTTAGTGCGGCGGAATGAGCAGTTCTTC. Its protein product is CASSLVRRNEQFF.

The chain is built from TRBV9 and TRBJ1-1; D not certain. The V and J ends lost 0 bases and 11 bases respectively, with 23 bases between them. Germline CDR1 is SGDLS and CDR2 is YYNGEE. The CDR3 is 16 residues long. CDR3 loop: CASSVVPLNREVRAFF. CDR3 nucleotides: TGTGCCAGCAGCGTAGTACCTTTAAATCGAGAAGTGCGGGCTTTCTTT.

The CDR3 loop is CSATKSYEQYF. The CDR3 coding sequence is TGCAGTGCTACCAAGAGCTACGAGCAGTACTTC. The V call is TRBV20-1, the J call TRBJ2-7, with no clear D. The CDR3 totals 11 residues. Germline CDR1 and CDR2: DFQATT and SNEGSKA (reference sequence). V lost 4 bases and J lost 3, with 7 bases in between.

This chain connects TRBV15 to TRBJ1-2; no firm D call. V lost 0 bases to trimming and J lost 3 bases, with 5 bases between them. Germline V lookup: CDR1 LNHNV, CDR2 YYDKDF (reference sequence). The CDR3 is 13 residues long. This chain's CDR3 is CATSRDQYYGYTF. The CDR3 DNA follows: TGTGCCACCAGCAGAGATCAGTACTATGGCTACACCTTC.

The rearrangement links TRBV5-1 to TRBJ1-1; D may be TRBD1 (5 bases). Germline CDR1 is SGHRS and CDR2 is YFSETQ. The CDR3 is made up of 16 amino acids. V shed 0 bases and J shed 0 bases, with 12 bases lying between them. The CDR3 is CASSLGTSQMNTEAFF. DNA of the CDR3: TGCGCCAGCAGCTTGGGGACAAGTCAGATGAACACTGAAGCTTTCTTT.